One sample yielded the 24 T cell receptor beta chains listed below, sequenced in a study of T cell repertoires in cytomegalovirus infection. These TCRs' antigens remain unknown. TCRdb analysed the reads with MiXCR anew, one entry per CDR3 protein. The sample contains tens of thousands of distinct CDR3 sequences, 33% of which appear only once. Source material: PBMCs, sequenced either directly or after in vitro stimulation (not recorded which). These receptors were obtained from a human donor in good health (CMV status not recorded). Some clones in this sample may be carry-over from other donors' samples.

The V gene is TRBV10-3, the J gene TRBJ2-3; TRBD2 might be the D (5 bases). With 0 bases removed from V and 5 bases from J, the gap between germline ends came to 6 bases. The CDR3 spans 13 residues. Germline assignment: CDR1 ENHRY and CDR2 SYGVKD. CDR3 DNA: TGTGCCATCAGTGAGTCAGAGGGAGATACGCAGTATTTT. Residues: CAISESEGDTQYF.

The rearrangement joins TRBV6-5 to TRBJ2-2; possible D gene TRBD2, 5 bases. CDR1 MNHEY and CDR2 SVGAGI come from the germline V gene. The CDR3 is 14 amino acids. The ends were cut back, 5 bases at V and 4 bases at J, with 11 bases in the middle. The CDR3 DNA follows: TGTGCCAGCAGTGGCGGGCCCGCCACCGGGGAGCTGTTTTTT. This gives the protein CASSGGPATGELFF.

This clonotype was seen only once. This chain uses TRBV25-1 with TRBJ1-4; no clear D. V lost 2 bases, J lost 0 bases, and 13 bases lay in between. CDR3 length equals 17 residues. CDR1 MGHDK and CDR2 SYGVNS come from the germline V gene. The CDR3 DNA sequence: TGTGCCAGCAGTGAAAGTAGGGTCGGTGCAACTAATGAAAAACTGTTTTTT. Its translation is CASSESRVGATNEKLFF.

This clonotype was seen at least ten times. The CDR3 sequence is CASGRSMNTEAFF. The CDR3 region has the DNA TGTGCCAGCGGCCGCAGCATGAACACTGAAGCTTTCTTT. J is TRBJ1-1 and V is TRBV6-2 or TRBV6-3; no definite D call. CDR3 length equals 13 residues. Germline V gene data show CDR1 as MNHEY and CDR2 as SVGEGT. V lost 8 bases to trimming and J lost 0 bases, with 10 bases between them.

This clonotype has more than one count but fewer than ten. The chain couples TRBV5-1 to TRBJ2-5, with 9 bases that match TRBD2. The CDR3 runs 16 residues. The V gene's germline CDR1 is SGHRS and CDR2 YFSETQ. The V segment lost 4 bases and the J segment 3 bases; nucleotides outside the gene matches: 10. The CDR3 here is CASSPITTSGEETQYF. Written as DNA, the CDR3 is TGCGCCAGCAGCCCGATAACGACTAGCGGAGAAGAGACCCAGTACTTC.

This clonotype has only one observation. The chain employs TRBV11-2 and TRBJ2-5, with D tentatively TRBD2 (7 bases). V lost 3 bases and J 2 bases, leaving 16 bases between the germline ends. This CDR3 has 16 residues. Germline assignment: CDR1 SGHAT and CDR2 FQNNGV. The CDR3 sequence is CASSFAAGASQETQYF. The CDR3 DNA follows: TGTGCCAGCAGCTTTGCGGCGGGGGCGAGTCAAGAGACCCAGTACTTC.

The chain employs TRBV24-1 and TRBJ2-3; D is uncertain. This CDR3 is 13 amino acids long. Germline lookup yields CDR1 KGHDR and CDR2 SFDVKD. Trimming left V 6 bases short and J 3 bases short, with 9 bases between. Written as DNA, the CDR3 is TGTGCCACCAGTACAGTCAGGACAGATACGCAGTATTTT. It yields the protein CATSTVRTDTQYF.

For the CDR3, the DNA is TGTGCTAGTGGTTTGGAAGGGGGGACTGAAGCTTTCTTT. Translating it yields CASGLEGGTEAFF. J is TRBJ1-1 and V is TRBV12-5, with a tentative D call TRBD1 (6 bases). Germline lookup yields CDR1 LGHNT and CDR2 FRNRAP. The V end lost 1 base, the J end lost 5 bases, and 8 bases lay between the germline ends. The CDR3 is made up of 13 amino acids.

The chain couples TRBV5-1 to TRBJ2-1; TRBD2 might be the D (5 bases). This CDR3 has 14 amino acids. Looked up from germline, CDR1 is SGHRS and CDR2 is YFSETQ. The V and J ends lost 4 bases and 7 bases respectively, with 15 bases between them. CDR3 coding DNA: TGCGCCAGCAGCCTCGAGGGTTCAGAGAATGAGCAGTTCTTC. Protein sequence: CASSLEGSENEQFF.

In its sample, this clonotype was seen a few times. CDR3 loop: CASSLVGAAYSEQFF. The CDR3 DNA is TGTGCCAGCAGCCTGGTGGGGGCGGCCTATAGTGAGCAGTTCTTC. The rearrangement uses TRBV5-4 and TRBJ2-1, with D perhaps matching TRBD1 (6 bases). Trimming left V 4 bases short and J 9 bases short, with 20 bases between. The germline gives CDR1 SGHNT, CDR2 YYREEE (reference sequence). This CDR3 is 15 amino acids long. The full variable domain, its missing parts supplied by reference TRBV5-4 and TRBJ2-1, is ETGVTQSPTHLIKTRGQQVTLRCSSQSGHNTVSWYQQALGQGPQFIFQYYREEENGRGNFPPRFSGLQFPNYSSELNVNALELDDSALYLCASSLVGAAYSEQFFGPGTRLTVL.

The J gene is TRBJ1-6, the V gene TRBV5-4; D is undetermined. Germline V CDR1 and CDR2: SGHNT, YYREEE (reference sequence). This CDR3 comprises 17 residues. V was trimmed by 3 bases and J by 5 bases, leaving 18 bases between them. The CDR3 region has the DNA TGTGCCAGCAGCTCATGGGCGTCGCCGGGCGATAATTCACCCCTCCACTTT. It encodes CASSSWASPGDNSPLHF.

The chain joins TRBV7-2 to TRBJ2-7; 8 nucleotides match TRBD1. V shed 5 bases and J 2 bases; nucleotides not matched to a gene: 8. Germline assignment: CDR1 SGHTA and CDR2 FQGNSA. This CDR3 has 15 amino acids. CDR3: CASSRTGTGAYEQYF. The CDR3 nucleotides are TGTGCCAGCAGCCGGACAGGGACCGGTGCCTACGAGCAGTACTTC.

This clonotype was found a few times. In nucleotides, the CDR3 is TGTGCCAGCATGACTAGCGGGGGGTTTGAAATGTTCTTC. It specifies CASMTSGGFEMFF. The rearrangement uses TRBV28 and TRBJ2-1, with TRBD2 identical over 13 bases. Trimming took 7 bases from V and 15 from J; bases not matched to a gene: 9. The CDR3 sequence is 13 residues long. Per germline, CDR1 MDHEN and CDR2 SYDVKM. The full variable domain, with the rest looked up from reference TRBV28 and TRBJ2-1, is DVKVTQSSRYLVKRTGEKVFLECVQDMDHENMFWYRQDPGLGLRLIYFSYDVKMKEKGDIPEGYSVSREKKERFSLILESASTNQTSMYLCASMTSGGFEMFFGPGTRLTVL.

This clonotype came up a few times. The chain couples TRBV5-4 to TRBJ1-6; weak D call: TRBD1 (5 bases). Germline CDR1 reads SGHNT; CDR2 reads YYREEE (reference sequence). The V and J ends lost 3 bases and 9 bases respectively, with 22 bases between them. There are 17 residues in the CDR3. CDR3 coding DNA: TGTGCCAGCAGCTACGACGCAAATATGCACGGGGGTTCACCCCTCCACTTT. Protein sequence: CASSYDANMHGGSPLHF.

CDR3 residues: CASSPFRPEQGRAKNIQYF. The CDR3 DNA sequence: TGTGCCAGCAGTCCGTTCCGCCCCGAACAAGGGCGGGCCAAAAACATTCAGTACTTC. V gene TRBV12-3 or TRBV12-4 combines with J gene TRBJ2-4; D gene unclear. The CDR3 loop spans 19 amino acids. Trimming stripped 5 bases from V and 1 base from J, with 24 bases between.

This clonotype appeared many times. The chain couples TRBV7-2 to TRBJ2-2; the D is unclear. Germline V gene sequence: CDR1 SGHTA, CDR2 FQGNSA. The CDR3 totals 12 residues. Trimming shortened V by 1 base and J by 6 bases, and 3 bases separated the two germline ends. CDR3 in amino acids: CASSLVPGELFF. In nucleotides, the CDR3 is TGTGCCAGCAGCTTAGTACCCGGGGAGCTGTTTTTT.

The V gene is TRBV7-2, the J gene TRBJ1-4; D unresolved. The CDR3 sequence is 14 residues long. From germline, CDR1 is SGHTA and CDR2 FQGNSA. Deletions cut 5 bases from V and 9 bases from J, with 16 bases between. The CDR3 DNA reads TGTGCCAGCAGCCCCAGTGCGGAGGAGAAAAAACTGTTTTTT. Residues: CASSPSAEEKKLFF.

The chain recombines TRBV11-3 with TRBJ1-1; D is undetermined. Germline loops: CDR1 SGHNT, CDR2 YENEEA. CDR3 length equals 15 residues. Trimming left V 5 bases short and J 3 bases short, with 16 bases between. The CDR3 region has the DNA TGTGCCAGCAGCCCCGGTTGGGAACGGGACACTGAAGCTTTCTTT. This codes for CASSPGWERDTEAFF.

Written as DNA, the CDR3 is TGTGCCAGCAGCGGTCCGGGACACCGCACAGATACGCAGTATTTT. Translated, it gives CASSGPGHRTDTQYF. This chain connects TRBV7-9 to TRBJ2-3; tentative D call: TRBD1 (6 bases). This CDR3 has 15 amino acids. V lost 5 bases, J lost 1 base, and 13 bases lay in between. Germline V CDR1 and CDR2: SEHNR, FQNEAQ (reference sequence). The full variable domain, with the rest looked up from reference TRBV7-9 and TRBJ2-3, is DTGVSQNPRHKITKRGQNVTFRCDPISEHNRLYWYRQTLGQGPEFLTYFQNEAQLEKSRLLSDRFSAERPKGSFSTLEIQRTEQGDSAMYLCASSGPGHRTDTQYFGPGTRLTVL.

CDR3 DNA sequence: TGTGCCAGCAGCTTAGATCGAGGAGATACGCAGTATTTT. Its translation: CASSLDRGDTQYF. The chain is built from TRBV11-2 and TRBJ2-3; D gene ambiguous. Trimming took 0 bases from V and 5 from J, leaving 6 bases between them. CDR1 is SGHAT, CDR2 FQNNGV, per germline. The CDR3 has 13 residues.

The rearrangement uses TRBV29-1 and TRBJ2-7; a weak D match, TRBD2 (6 bases). CDR1 is SQVTM, CDR2 ANQGSEA, per germline. V was clipped by 4 bases and J by 0 bases, with 10 bases between them. The CDR3 has 13 amino acids. Here the CDR3 reads CSVGDFSSYEQYF. CDR3 in DNA: TGCAGCGTTGGGGACTTTAGCTCCTACGAGCAGTACTTC.

The count of this clonotype is one. This chain connects TRBV10-3 to TRBJ2-7; maybe TRBD1 (5 bases). CDR1 is ENHRY, CDR2 SYGVKD, per germline. The CDR3 is made up of 14 amino acids. The V and J ends lost 6 bases and 4 bases respectively, with 16 bases between them. DNA for the CDR3: TGTGCCATCAGCTTAGGGGAAATAGGGTACGAGCAGTACTTC. Its protein product is CAISLGEIGYEQYF.

This clonotype has at least ten counts. The chain employs TRBV7-2 and TRBJ1-2; tentatively, D is TRBD1 (6 bases). Trimming took off 6 bases at V and 3 bases at J, with 14 bases between the two ends. Germline values: CDR1 SGHTA, CDR2 FQGNSA. The CDR3 has 14 amino acids. This CDR3 reads CASSITGTHYGYTF. CDR3 sequence (DNA): TGTGCCAGCAGTATAACCGGGACACACTATGGCTACACCTTC.

This clonotype was seen more than once but under ten times. V and J are TRBV7-8 and TRBJ2-3, with a weak D call TRBD2 (5 bases). The CDR3 runs to 15 residues. Trimming shortened V by 1 base and J by 1 base, and 9 bases separated the two germline ends. CDR1 and CDR2 from the germline V gene are SGHVS and FQNEAQ. CDR3 loop: CASSLGGIGTDTQYF. The CDR3 DNA follows: TGTGCCAGCAGCTTAGGAGGGATAGGCACAGATACGCAGTATTTT.